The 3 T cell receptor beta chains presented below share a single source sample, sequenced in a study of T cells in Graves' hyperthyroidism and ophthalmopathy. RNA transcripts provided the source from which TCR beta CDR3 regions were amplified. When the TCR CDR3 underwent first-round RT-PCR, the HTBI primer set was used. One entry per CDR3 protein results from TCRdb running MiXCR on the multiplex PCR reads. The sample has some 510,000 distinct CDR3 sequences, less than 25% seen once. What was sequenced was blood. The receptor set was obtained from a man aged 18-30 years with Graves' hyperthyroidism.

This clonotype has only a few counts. The CDR3 sequence: CASVGQGKNIQYF. Written as DNA, the CDR3 is TGTGCCAGCGTAGGACAGGGCAAAAACATTCAGTACTTC. The chain joins TRBV6-1 to TRBJ2-4, with 8 bases aligning to TRBD1. Germline-derived CDR1 and CDR2 are MNHNS and SASEGT. This CDR3 comprises 13 residues. J was trimmed by 3 bases and V by 8 bases; bases with no gene match: 3.

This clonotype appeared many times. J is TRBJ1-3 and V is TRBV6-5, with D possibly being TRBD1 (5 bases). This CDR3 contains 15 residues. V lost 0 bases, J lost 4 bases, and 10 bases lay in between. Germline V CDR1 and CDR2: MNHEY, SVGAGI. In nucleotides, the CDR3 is TGTGCCAGCAGTTACTCCGGGACGATCGGAAACACCATATATTTT. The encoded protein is CASSYSGTIGNTIYF.

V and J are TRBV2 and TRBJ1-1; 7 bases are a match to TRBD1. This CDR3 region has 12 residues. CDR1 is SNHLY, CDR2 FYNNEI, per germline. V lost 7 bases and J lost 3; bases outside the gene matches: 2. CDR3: CASNGQDTEAFF. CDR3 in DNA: TGTGCCAGCAATGGACAGGACACTGAAGCTTTCTTT.